This T cell receptor beta chain was sequenced in a study of blood T cells in healthy people across ages. Study-level findings and limits: When one million T cells were used, diversity estimates were thought to be underestimates.

Combining a sample-barcoded 5' primer with a J-beta primer mix, a second PCR ran for about 7 to 11 cycles. Each CDR3 protein is one row after TCRdb ran MiXCR on the 5' RACE reads. The table records around 1,100,000 distinct CDR3 sequences, 30% to 40% of them present only once. This CDR3 has 16 amino acids. Germline-derived CDR1 and CDR2 are MGHRA and YSYEKL. Trimming cost V 1 base and J 5 bases, with 17 bases left between them. Points on this clonotype: Its antigen remains unknown.

The sequence was collected from a man between 18 and 29 years old in good health. The chain recombines TRBV4-1 with TRBJ1-2; D might be TRBD1 (5 bases). Material for sequencing was blood. CDR3 protein: CASSQASRGLRYGYTF. The CDR3 region has the DNA TGCGCCAGCAGCCAAGCTTCAAGGGGATTGAGATATGGCTACACCTTC.